These 9 T cell receptor beta chains were sequenced from one sample in a study of beta chain features in type 1 diabetes. Overall study findings and caveats: Patients with Type 1 diabetes showed moderately but significantly shorter TCRB CDR3s in all four CD4+ subsets.

cDNA synthesis used the whole RNA isolate, giving expressed TCRB sequences. Sequencing was performed with immunoSEQ multiplex PCR; in TCRdb, only in-frame clones are kept and a portion is missing. The sample has approximately 260,000 clones; around 24% are singletons. For these TCRs, the target antigens are not known. Sequencing was done on a sample of naive CD4+ T cells from blood. The receptors here all came from a woman in her 30s with type 1 diabetes.

The chain uses TRBV28 and TRBJ2-3; D not resolved. The V gene lost 2 bases and the J gene lost 1 base, with 10 bases spanning the gap. Germline V lookup: CDR1 MDHEN, CDR2 SYDVKM. The CDR3 loop spans 15 amino acids. The CDR3 is CASSLRLTGTDTQYF. In nucleotides, the CDR3 is TGTGCCAGCAGTTTACGACTCACGGGCACAGATACGCAGTATTTT.

In nucleotides, the CDR3 is TGTGCCAGCACCCCCTTCGGGGGAGAGACCCAGTACTTC. Protein product: CASTPFGGETQYF. The V call is TRBV9, the J call TRBJ2-5; a possible D gene is TRBD2 (6 bases). Germline CDR1 reads SGDLS; CDR2 reads YYNGEE. This CDR3 region has 13 residues. V was clipped by 6 bases and J by 4 bases, with 13 bases between them. Full variable domain (remainder filled in from reference TRBV9 and TRBJ2-5): DSGVTQTPKHLITATGQRVTLRCSPRSGDLSVYWYQQSLDQGLQFLIQYYNGEERAKGNILERFSAQQFPDLHSELNLSSLELGDSALYFCASTPFGGETQYFGPGTRLLVL.

V gene TRBV15 combines with J gene TRBJ1-5, with unresolved D. The V and J ends lost 4 bases and 4 bases respectively, with 14 bases between them. The length of the CDR3 is 15 residues. Germline CDR1 reads LNHNV; CDR2 reads YYDKDF (reference sequence). The CDR3 here is CATSTLPTGNQPQHF. The CDR3 nucleotides read TGTGCCACCAGCACCCTACCGACGGGGAATCAGCCCCAGCATTTT.

This clone was seen more than once but under ten times. This chain connects TRBV18 to TRBJ1-2; 8 nucleotides agree with TRBD1. Unmatched junction bases numbered 5, after V lost 1 base and J lost 4 bases. The CDR3 totals 15 residues. Germline loops: CDR1 KGHSH, CDR2 LQKENI. The CDR3 sequence: CASSPLSGQGYGYTF. In nucleotides, the CDR3 is TGTGCCAGCTCACCACTCTCCGGACAGGGCTATGGCTACACCTTC.

The sample holds a few counts of this clone. The V gene is TRBV9, the J gene TRBJ2-5; TRBD2 matches at 14 bases. This CDR3 spans 16 amino acids. V shed 5 bases, J shed 5 bases, and the junction held 8 bases outside the gene matches. Germline assignment: CDR1 SGDLS and CDR2 YYNGEE. CDR3 bases: TGTGCCAGCAGTAATATGGGACTAGCGGGGGCGGAGACCCAGTACTTC. Translated: CASSNMGLAGAETQYF.

V and J are TRBV6-5 and TRBJ1-2; 9 bases are a match to TRBD1. This CDR3 comprises 12 residues. Losses at the gene ends were 2 bases for V and 10 bases for J; bases not matched to a gene: 2. From germline, CDR1 is MNHEY and CDR2 SVGAGI. The CDR3 reads CASSYGTGHYTF. The CDR3 DNA follows: TGTGCCAGCAGTTACGGGACAGGGCACTACACCTTC.

This clone was seen more than once but under ten times. The chain carries TRBV5-5 and TRBJ2-3; D is unclear. CDR1 and CDR2 (germline): SGHKS, YYEKEE (reference sequence). Deletions cut 6 bases from V and 6 bases from J, with 14 bases between. This CDR3 is built from 13 residues. The CDR3 spells CASKPLRRDTQYF. CDR3 bases: TGTGCCAGCAAACCCCTGAGGCGGGATACGCAGTATTTT.

This clone has more than one count but fewer than ten. V gene TRBV29-1 combines with J gene TRBJ2-1; perhaps TRBD2 as D (6 bases). With 8 bases removed from V and 3 bases from J, the gap between germline ends came to 17 bases. The CDR3 runs to 14 residues. Germline V gene lookup returns CDR1 SQVTM and CDR2 ANQGSEA. The CDR3 here is CSLSSSDRYNEQFF. In DNA, the CDR3 is TGCAGCCTCTCTTCTAGCGACCGCTACAATGAGCAGTTCTTC.

V gene TRBV28 combines with J gene TRBJ2-3; D may be TRBD2 (6 bases). In germline, CDR1 is MDHEN, CDR2 SYDVKM. There are 14 residues in the CDR3. V was trimmed by 5 bases and J by 0 bases, leaving 9 bases between them. For the CDR3, the DNA is TGTGCCAGCAGTCTCGGGACTAGCACAGATACGCAGTATTTT. As protein: CASSLGTSTDTQYF.